The next 5 T cell receptor beta chains were all read from a single sample in a study of metastatic and nonmetastatic thyroid tumors. With MiXCR, TCRdb reprocessed the PCR reads. The sample shows about 14,000 clones, 3.6% of them seen only once. Before thyroid surgery, none of the patients had received any treatment. The sequencing sample was made of tumor tissue. The source of these receptors is a female donor with papillary thyroid cancer or a benign thyroid nodule (not recorded which). Some clones in this sample may be carry-over from other donors' samples.

This sequence joins TRBV28 and TRBJ2-7; TRBD2 is a possible D gene (6 bases). This CDR3 contains 12 residues. Trimming cost V 2 bases and J 10 bases, with 12 bases left between them. CDR1 is MDHEN and CDR2 is SYDVKM in the germline V gene. The CDR3, as DNA: TGTGCCAGCAGTTTACCGTCGGGACTCCAGTACTTC. Translating it yields CASSLPSGLQYF. Full variable domain (rest looked up from reference TRBV28 and TRBJ2-7): DVKVTQSSRYLVKRTGEKVFLECVQDMDHENMFWYRQDPGLGLRLIYFSYDVKMKEKGDIPEGYSVSREKKERFSLILESASTNQTSMYLCASSLPSGLQYFGPGTRLTVT.

The V gene is TRBV28, the J gene TRBJ2-7, with a weak D call TRBD1 (6 bases). V was clipped by 5 bases and J by 0 bases, with 14 bases between them. The germline gives CDR1 MDHEN, CDR2 SYDVKM. The CDR3 has 15 amino acids. CDR3 sequence (DNA): TGTGCCAGCAGTATCGCGGACAGTAGCTCCTACGAGCAGTACTTC. It translates to CASSIADSSSYEQYF.

The gene calls are TRBV20-1 and TRBJ2-7; 7 bases align to TRBD2. There are 14 residues in the CDR3. CDR1 DFQATT and CDR2 SNEGSKA come from the germline V gene (reference sequence). J was trimmed by 2 bases and V by 2 bases; bases with no gene match: 6. The CDR3: CSARPPGGTYEQYF. The CDR3, as DNA: TGCAGTGCTAGACCCCCGGGGGGTACCTACGAGCAGTACTTC.

This clone has a handful of counts. This rearrangement joins TRBV11-3 to TRBJ2-7, with D uncertain. Germline assignment: CDR1 SGHNT and CDR2 YENEEA. There are 12 residues in the CDR3. Trimming shortened V by 8 bases and J by 2 bases, and 10 bases separated the two germline ends. CDR3 sequence (DNA): TGTGCCAGCGGAACTTCACCCTACGAGCAGTACTTC. Encoded protein: CASGTSPYEQYF.

This chain joins TRBV6-5 and TRBJ1-3; D remains ambiguous. Germline-derived CDR1 and CDR2 are MNHEY and SVGAGI. Trimming cost V 1 base and J 3 bases, with 7 bases left between them. CDR3 size: 14 residues. CDR3 sequence (DNA): TGTGCCAGCAGTTACTTGGTTGATGGAAACACCATATATTTT. This encodes CASSYLVDGNTIYF.